The 32 T cell receptor beta chains in this list originate from one sample, sequenced in a study of T-cell memory formation after mild COVID-19. TCRdb re-called the 5' RACE reads with MiXCR, one entry per CDR3 protein. The sample carries about 350,000 distinct CDR3 sequences, around 15% recorded once. Input material: PBMCs or a T cell subset sorted from them (not recorded which). The receptors were sampled from a man aged 18 to 29 who had mild COVID-19 (a few samples of this study predate the infection). Cell type and time point are not known.

The rearrangement uses TRBV4-3 and TRBJ2-4; D is perhaps TRBD1 (7 bases). The CDR3 spans 12 residues. CDR1 and CDR2 (germline): LGHNA, YSLEER. Trimming shortened V by 3 bases and J by 15 bases, and 15 bases separated the two germline ends. CDR3 amino acids: CASSQEGQRLYF. DNA for the CDR3: TGCGCCAGCAGCCAGGAGGGACAGAGGTTGTACTTC.

The chain carries TRBV20-1 and TRBJ1-1, with D possibly TRBD1 on 5 matching bases. V lost 6 bases to trimming and J lost 3 bases, with 14 bases between them. CDR1 is DFQATT and CDR2 is SNEGSKA in the germline V gene (reference sequence). The CDR3 is 13 residues long. Here the CDR3 reads CSAARDPDTEAFF. The CDR3 region has the DNA TGCAGTGCCGCCAGGGATCCGGACACTGAAGCTTTCTTT.

The rearrangement joins TRBV19 to TRBJ2-7; D is undetermined. With 5 bases removed from V and 6 bases from J, the gap between germline ends came to 11 bases. The CDR3 sequence is 12 residues long. From germline, CDR1 is LNHDA and CDR2 SQIVND (reference sequence). In nucleotides, the CDR3 is TGTGCCAGTAGTGACTGGGGATTCGAGCAGTACTTC. Translation: CASSDWGFEQYF.

This clonotype turned up a few times. The genes are TRBV10-3 and TRBJ2-5, with D maybe TRBD2 (7 bases). Trimming removed 4 bases from V and 4 bases from J, with 13 bases in between. There are 14 residues in the CDR3. Germline CDR1 and CDR2: ENHRY and SYGVKD. The CDR3 loop reads CAISGEGGRETQYF. DNA of the CDR3: TGTGCCATCAGTGGGGAGGGGGGGCGAGAGACCCAGTACTTC.

V gene TRBV13 combines with J gene TRBJ2-7; no clear D gene. Germline CDR1 and CDR2: PRHDT and FYEKMQ (reference sequence). This CDR3 region has 14 residues. The germline V and J ends were trimmed by 2 bases and 5 bases, with 13 bases remaining between them. CDR3 nucleotide sequence: TGTGCCAGCAGCTTAATCCCCCAACGCGACGAGCAGTACTTC. As protein: CASSLIPQRDEQYF. The full variable domain, in which reference TRBV13 and TRBJ2-7 provide the parts outside the CDR3, is AAGVIQSPRHLIKEKRETATLKCYPIPRHDTVYWYQQGPGQDPQFLISFYEKMQSDKGSIPDRFSAQQFSDYHSELNMSSLELGDSALYFCASSLIPQRDEQYFGPGTRLTVT.

CDR3 nucleotides: TGCGCCAGCAGCAAGGGACATTCGAACACCGGGGAGCTGTTTTTT. Protein sequence: CASSKGHSNTGELFF. This sequence joins TRBV5-1 and TRBJ2-2; TRBD1 is a possible D gene (6 bases). V lost 4 bases, J lost 0 bases, and 10 bases lay in between. The CDR3 contains 15 residues. Per germline, CDR1 SGHRS and CDR2 YFSETQ.

The rearrangement joins TRBV4-3 to TRBJ2-1, with TRBD2 matching 10 bases. The CDR3 spans 16 residues. Germline values: CDR1 LGHNA, CDR2 YSLEER. The V segment lost 0 bases and the J segment 6 bases; nucleotides outside the gene matches: 5. CDR3 sequence reads: CASSQDLQRGGNEQFF. Here the CDR3 DNA reads TGCGCCAGCAGCCAAGATCTCCAGCGGGGGGGCAATGAGCAGTTCTTC.

The gene calls are TRBV7-9 and TRBJ1-4; 7 bases line up with TRBD1. V trimming: 7 bases; J trimming: 5 bases; junction bases outside the gene matches: 19. In germline, CDR1 is SEHNR, CDR2 FQNEAQ (reference sequence). This CDR3 is built from 18 residues. CDR3 nucleotides: TGTGCCAGCACCAACCCGACAGGGATCAGTGGCCCCAATGAAAAACTGTTTTTT. Translated: CASTNPTGISGPNEKLFF.

This chain joins TRBV9 and TRBJ2-5, with D possibly being TRBD2 (6 bases). Trimming left V 4 bases short and J 0 bases short, with 13 bases between. Germline CDR1 SGDLS, CDR2 YYNGEE. The CDR3 is made up of 15 amino acids. CDR3 coding DNA: TGTGCCAGCAGCCTGGGCAGCGGGTACCAAGAGACCCAGTACTTC. Protein product: CASSLGSGYQETQYF.

This clonotype appeared a few times. The V call is TRBV11-2, the J call TRBJ2-2; a weak D match, TRBD1 (6 bases). Trimming removed 5 bases at V and 9 bases at J, with 13 bases between. This CDR3 contains 13 residues. Germline CDR1 and CDR2: SGHAT and FQNNGV. CDR3 sequence (DNA): TGTGCCAGCAGCCGACAGGCTGGCAGGGAGCTGTTTTTT. This encodes CASSRQAGRELFF.

This clonotype was seen a few times. CDR3 loop: CASSTGEPASPLHF. The CDR3 nucleotides read TGTGCCAGCAGTACGGGGGAACCGGCTTCACCCCTCCACTTT. The V and J genes are TRBV6-6 and TRBJ1-6; D possibly corresponds to TRBD1 (5 bases). There are 14 residues in the CDR3. V shed 5 bases and J shed 9 bases, with 14 bases lying between them. Germline V gene lookup returns CDR1 MNHNY and CDR2 SVGAGI (reference sequence).

This clonotype was picked up many times. The chain recombines TRBV5-1 with TRBJ1-1; no definite D call. CDR1 and CDR2 (germline): SGHRS, YFSETQ. With 0 bases removed from V and 11 bases from J, the gap between germline ends came to 14 bases. The length of the CDR3 is 13 residues. CDR3 in DNA: TGCGCCAGCAGCTTGGCGGGCAGATCTCGGGCTTTCTTT. Translating it yields CASSLAGRSRAFF.

Only a few counts were recorded for this clonotype. The chain is built from TRBV3-1 and TRBJ1-2; 10 bases are a match to TRBD1. The CDR3 runs to 16 residues. The V segment lost 1 base and the J segment 7 bases; nucleotides outside the gene matches: 9. Germline V gene lookup returns CDR1 LGHDT and CDR2 YNNKEL (reference sequence). The CDR3 DNA sequence: TGTGCCAGCAGCCAAGCGTCCGGGACAGGGGTCTCTGGCTACACCTTC. This encodes CASSQASGTGVSGYTF.

V and J are TRBV7-3 and TRBJ1-2, with TRBD1 matching 11 bases. Germline-derived CDR1 and CDR2 are SGHTA and FQGTGA. V shed 4 bases and J 8 bases; nucleotides not matched to a gene: 6. The CDR3 is 14 residues long. CDR3 residues: CASSSGQGVGGYTF. The CDR3 coding sequence is TGTGCCAGCAGCTCGGGACAGGGGGTAGGAGGCTACACCTTC.

The rearrangement uses TRBV2 and TRBJ2-7, with TRBD1 matching over 10 bases. Germline assignment: CDR1 SNHLY and CDR2 FYNNEI. Trimming removed 3 bases from V and 6 bases from J; junction bases left unmatched: 8. There are 15 residues in the CDR3. CDR3 loop: CASSEIGTGVSEQYF. DNA for the CDR3: TGTGCCAGCAGTGAGATCGGGACAGGGGTCAGCGAGCAGTACTTC.

The chain employs TRBV19 and TRBJ2-5, with 15 positions matching TRBD2. Germline trimming cut 5 bases from V and 1 base from J; bases unmatched to any gene: 8. CDR1 LNHDA and CDR2 SQIVND come from the germline V gene (reference sequence). The CDR3 is 18 residues long. CDR3 region: CASSSGLAGGKFQETQYF. Written as DNA, the CDR3 is TGTGCCAGTAGTTCGGGACTAGCGGGGGGCAAGTTCCAAGAGACCCAGTACTTC.

This rearrangement joins TRBV12-3 or TRBV12-4 to TRBJ1-5; D unclear. Trimming shortened V by 8 bases and J by 5 bases, and 7 bases separated the two germline ends. The CDR3 loop spans 11 amino acids. The CDR3 is CASLPDQPQHF. In DNA form, the CDR3 reads TGTGCCAGCCTCCCTGATCAGCCCCAGCATTTT.

Many counts were recorded for this clonotype. This rearrangement joins TRBV5-6 to TRBJ2-3, with TRBD2 matching over 7 bases. Trimming removed 0 bases from V and 0 bases from J; junction bases left unmatched: 4. The CDR3 contains 16 residues. Looked up from germline, CDR1 is SGHDT and CDR2 is YYEEEE. The CDR3 sequence is CASSLGAGSSTDTQYF. In DNA form, the CDR3 reads TGTGCCAGCAGCTTGGGAGCGGGGAGTAGCACAGATACGCAGTATTTT.

This clonotype has just a few counts. The chain has TRBV28 and TRBJ1-6; no definite D call. V gave up 7 bases and J gave up 4 bases, with 14 bases separating them. Germline V gene data show CDR1 as MDHEN and CDR2 as SYDVKM. CDR3 length equals 15 residues. CDR3 sequence: CASTPFFDYNSPLHF. The CDR3 DNA follows: TGTGCCAGCACCCCTTTTTTCGATTATAATTCACCCCTCCACTTT.

This clonotype has just a few counts. The chain carries TRBV7-6 and TRBJ2-5; TRBD2 is a possible D gene (5 bases). V lost 3 bases and J 5 bases, leaving 19 bases between the germline ends. Germline values: CDR1 SGHVS, CDR2 FNYEAQ. The CDR3 length is 16 residues. As DNA, the CDR3 is TGTGCCAGCAGCTTGTCGGTCGACGGACTGCATGAGACCCAGTACTTC. It codes for CASSLSVDGLHETQYF.

This clonotype was detected a few times. The chain links TRBV6-2 or TRBV6-3 to TRBJ1-5; a possible D gene is TRBD1 (5 bases). The CDR3 has 13 amino acids. With 0 bases removed from V and 15 bases from J, the gap between germline ends came to 15 bases. The germline V gene encodes CDR1 MNHEY and CDR2 SVGEGT. The CDR3 nucleotides are TGTGCCAGCAGTTACTCGAATGGCAGGGCAGCGCATTTT. Residues: CASSYSNGRAAHF.

The rearrangement joins TRBV9 to TRBJ2-3; 9 bases fit TRBD2. The germline gives CDR1 SGDLS, CDR2 YYNGEE. The CDR3 runs 18 residues. V gave up 0 bases and J gave up 4 bases; unmatched junction bases: 12. The CDR3, as DNA: TGTGCCAGCAGCGTAGCTCTGATGGCTAGCGGGGTAGCAGATACGCAGTATTTT. This encodes CASSVALMASGVADTQYF.

V gene TRBV12-3 or TRBV12-4 combines with J gene TRBJ2-1; D is ambiguous. The CDR3 is 13 residues long. Trimming stripped 6 bases from V and 5 bases from J, with 11 bases between. The CDR3 DNA reads as TGTGCCAGCAGAAAGATAAGAGACAATGAGCAGTTCTTC. It codes for CASRKIRDNEQFF.

The V gene is TRBV5-1, the J gene TRBJ2-2; either TRBD1 or TRBD2 may supply D (5 bases each). The CDR3 sequence is 15 residues long. V was trimmed by 4 bases and J by 2 bases, leaving 12 bases between them. CDR1 is SGHRS and CDR2 is YFSETQ in the germline V gene. The CDR3 DNA reads as TGCGCCAGCAGCGTCGAGGGGATAAACACCGGGGAGCTGTTTTTT. It encodes CASSVEGINTGELFF. The full variable domain, with the rest looked up from reference TRBV5-1 and TRBJ2-2, is KAGVTQTPRYLIKTRGQQVTLSCSPISGHRSVSWYQQTPGQGLQFLFEYFSETQRNKGNFPGRFSGRQFSNSRSEMNVSTLELGDSALYLCASSVEGINTGELFFGEGSRLTVL.

In its sample, this clonotype was seen many times. The chain joins TRBV7-8 to TRBJ2-5; D gene ambiguous. Germline lookup yields CDR1 SGHVS and CDR2 FQNEAQ. Trimming stripped 5 bases from V and 1 base from J, with 8 bases between. The CDR3 loop spans 13 amino acids. The DNA for the CDR3 is TGTGCCAGCAGCGCCTGGGGCCAAGAGACCCAGTACTTC. Translated: CASSAWGQETQYF.

This rearrangement joins TRBV4-3 to TRBJ2-7, with 7 bases matching TRBD2. This CDR3 region has 13 residues. V trimming: 4 bases; J trimming: 6 bases; junction bases outside the gene matches: 6. Germline V lookup: CDR1 LGHNA, CDR2 YSLEER. The CDR3 DNA is TGCGCCAGCAGCCCACGGGAGGCCGGCGAGCAGTACTTC. Its translation: CASSPREAGEQYF.

This clonotype has just a few counts. The gene calls are TRBV7-3 and TRBJ2-7; possible D gene TRBD1, 6 bases. Trimming took 5 bases from V and 0 from J, leaving 14 bases between them. The CDR3 has 15 residues. The germline V gene has CDR1 SGHTA and CDR2 FQGTGA. This CDR3 reads CASSRRGRPSYEQYF. The CDR3 DNA follows: TGTGCCAGCAGCCGCAGGGGCCGACCCTCCTACGAGCAGTACTTC. Together with reference TRBV7-3 and TRBJ2-7, the CDR3 gives the full variable domain: GAGVSQTPSNKVTEKGKYVELRCDPISGHTALYWYRQSLGQGPEFLIYFQGTGAADDSGLPNDRFFAVRPEGSVSTLKIQRTERGDSAVYLCASSRRGRPSYEQYFGPGTRLTVT.

This clonotype showed up many times. The chain links TRBV4-3 to TRBJ1-2; D not resolved. The CDR3 length is 13 residues. The V and J ends lost 1 base and 6 bases respectively, with 9 bases between them. Looked up from germline, CDR1 is LGHNA and CDR2 is YSLEER. This CDR3 reads CASSQAKGDGYTF. CDR3 nucleotides: TGCGCCAGCAGCCAAGCCAAGGGCGATGGCTACACCTTC.

This clonotype was observed a handful of times. This sequence joins TRBV20-1 and TRBJ2-1, with 7 bases aligning to TRBD2. The ends lost 3 bases at V and 0 bases at J; junction bases unmatched: 5. Germline V gene lookup returns CDR1 DFQATT and CDR2 SNEGSKA (reference sequence). This CDR3 has 15 amino acids. In DNA form, the CDR3 reads TGCAGTGCTAGTGCCCGGGACTACTCCTACAATGAGCAGTTCTTC. As protein: CSASARDYSYNEQFF.

This clonotype was detected a few times. The chain uses TRBV15 and TRBJ2-2, with 7 bases aligning to TRBD2. Losses at the gene ends were 1 base for V and 6 bases for J; bases not matched to a gene: 8. CDR3 length: 16 residues. CDR1 is LNHNV and CDR2 is YYDKDF in the germline V gene (reference sequence). CDR3 protein: CATSRAGRGFSGELFF. CDR3 in DNA: TGTGCCACCAGCAGAGCTGGGCGGGGGTTTTCCGGGGAGCTGTTTTTT.

The chain links TRBV4-3 to TRBJ2-5, with 12 nucleotides matching TRBD2. Germline V lookup: CDR1 LGHNA, CDR2 YSLEER. Trimming removed 3 bases from V and 7 bases from J; junction bases left unmatched: 24. This CDR3 contains 21 residues. CDR3 DNA: TGCGCCAGCAGCCAGGGGGGACCTTCAGGACTAGCGGGGACCCCGGGGGGGACCCAGTACTTC. Its translation is CASSQGGPSGLAGTPGGTQYF.

This chain uses TRBV9 with TRBJ2-3, with TRBD2 as a possible D gene (5 bases). The CDR3 loop spans 16 amino acids. Trimming pared 1 base from V and 0 bases from J, leaving 12 bases between. Germline values: CDR1 SGDLS, CDR2 YYNGEE. CDR3 in DNA: TGTGCCAGCAGCGTAATGGTAGCGCTGAGCACAGATACGCAGTATTTT. Its translation: CASSVMVALSTDTQYF. Based on the CDR3 plus reference TRBV9 and TRBJ2-3, the full variable domain is DSGVTQTPKHLITATGQRVTLRCSPRSGDLSVYWYQQSLDQGLQFLIQYYNGEERAKGNILERFSAQQFPDLHSELNLSSLELGDSALYFCASSVMVALSTDTQYFGPGTRLTVL.